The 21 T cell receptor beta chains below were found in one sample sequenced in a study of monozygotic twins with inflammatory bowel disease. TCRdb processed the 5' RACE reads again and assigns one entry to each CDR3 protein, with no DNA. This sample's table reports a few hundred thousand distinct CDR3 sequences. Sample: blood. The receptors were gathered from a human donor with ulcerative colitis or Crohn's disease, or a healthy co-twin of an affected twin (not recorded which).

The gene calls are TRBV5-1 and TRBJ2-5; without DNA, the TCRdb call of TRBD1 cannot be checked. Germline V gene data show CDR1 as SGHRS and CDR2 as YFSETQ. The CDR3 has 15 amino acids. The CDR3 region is CASSSRQRSQETQYF.

The CDR3 here is CASSLGQVQLRKQFF. V gene TRBV28 combines with J gene TRBJ2-1. Germline V gene sequence: CDR1 MDHEN, CDR2 SYDVKM. This CDR3 has 15 residues.

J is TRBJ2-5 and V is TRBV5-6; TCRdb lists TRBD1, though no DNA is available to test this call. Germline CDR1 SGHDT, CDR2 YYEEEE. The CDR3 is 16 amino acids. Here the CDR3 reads CASSIDRDMLQETQYF.

The CDR3 sequence: CSACRTSGALGTGELFF. This chain uses TRBV20-1 with TRBJ2-2; TCRdb calls TRBD2, which cannot be checked without DNA. CDR3 length: 17 amino acids. Germline CDR1 is DFQATT and CDR2 is SNEGSKA (reference sequence).

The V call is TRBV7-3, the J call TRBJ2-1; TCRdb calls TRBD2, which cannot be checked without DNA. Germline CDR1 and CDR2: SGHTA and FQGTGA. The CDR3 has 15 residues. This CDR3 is CASSLLFGGGNEQFF.

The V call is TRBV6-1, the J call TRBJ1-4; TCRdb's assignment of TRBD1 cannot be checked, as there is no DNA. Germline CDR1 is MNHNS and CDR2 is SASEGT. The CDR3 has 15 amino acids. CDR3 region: CASSERGDGNEKLFF.

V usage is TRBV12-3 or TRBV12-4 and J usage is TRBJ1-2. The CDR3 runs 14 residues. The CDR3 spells CATQGMGWDLGYTF.

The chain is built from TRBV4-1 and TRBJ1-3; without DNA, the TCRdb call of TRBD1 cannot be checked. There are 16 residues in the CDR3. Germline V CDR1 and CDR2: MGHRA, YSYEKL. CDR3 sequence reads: CASSPYPGGPGNTIYF.

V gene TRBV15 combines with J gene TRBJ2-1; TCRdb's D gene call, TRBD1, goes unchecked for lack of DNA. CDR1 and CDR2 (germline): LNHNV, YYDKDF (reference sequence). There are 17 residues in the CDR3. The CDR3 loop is CATSRDIQGRPGDEQFF.

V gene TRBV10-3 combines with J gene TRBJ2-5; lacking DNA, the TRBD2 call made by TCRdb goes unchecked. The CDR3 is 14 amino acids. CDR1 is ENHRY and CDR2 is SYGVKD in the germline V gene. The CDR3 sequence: CAIRPSQGQETQYF.

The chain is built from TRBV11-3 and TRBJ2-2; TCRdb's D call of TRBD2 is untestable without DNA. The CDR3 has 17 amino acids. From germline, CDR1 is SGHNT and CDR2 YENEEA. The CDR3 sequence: CASSLGLAGKDTGELFF. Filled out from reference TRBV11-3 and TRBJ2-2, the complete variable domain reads EAGVVQSPRYKIIEKKQPVAFWCNPISGHNTLYWYLQNLGQGPELLIRYENEEAVDDSQLPKDRFSAERLKGVDSTLKIQPAELGDSAVYLCASSLGLAGKDTGELFFGEGSRLTVL.

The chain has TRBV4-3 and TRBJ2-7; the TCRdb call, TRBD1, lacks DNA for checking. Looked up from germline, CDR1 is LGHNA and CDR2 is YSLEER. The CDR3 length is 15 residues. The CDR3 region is CASSQGTGSSHEQYF.

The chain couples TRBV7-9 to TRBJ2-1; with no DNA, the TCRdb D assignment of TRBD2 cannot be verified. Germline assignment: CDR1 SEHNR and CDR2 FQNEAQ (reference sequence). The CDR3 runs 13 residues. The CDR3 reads CASSLLAEGEQFF.

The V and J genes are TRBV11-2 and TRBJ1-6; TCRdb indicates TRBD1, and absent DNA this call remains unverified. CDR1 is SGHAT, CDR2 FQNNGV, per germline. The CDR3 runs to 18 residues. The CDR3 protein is CASSLVRDRGELNSPLHF.

Here the CDR3 reads CASSYTIPGQGANIQYF. This rearrangement joins TRBV6-5 to TRBJ2-4; TCRdb reports TRBD1, a call that lacks DNA to check it against. The CDR3 runs 17 residues. Germline V gene data show CDR1 as MNHEY and CDR2 as SVGAGI.

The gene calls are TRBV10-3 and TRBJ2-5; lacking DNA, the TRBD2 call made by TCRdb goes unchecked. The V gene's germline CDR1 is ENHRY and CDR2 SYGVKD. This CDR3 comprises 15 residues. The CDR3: CAISELAGLQETQYF.

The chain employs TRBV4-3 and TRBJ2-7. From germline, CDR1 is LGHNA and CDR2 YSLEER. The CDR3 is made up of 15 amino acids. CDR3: CASSQVAGDSYEQYF.

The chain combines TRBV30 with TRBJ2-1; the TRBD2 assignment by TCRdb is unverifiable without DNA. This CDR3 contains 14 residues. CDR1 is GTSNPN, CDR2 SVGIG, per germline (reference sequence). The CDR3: CAWKRTSGGNEQFF.

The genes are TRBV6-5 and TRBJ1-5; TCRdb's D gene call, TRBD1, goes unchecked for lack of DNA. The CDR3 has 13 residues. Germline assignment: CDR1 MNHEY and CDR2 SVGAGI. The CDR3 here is CASSYVGERTQHF.

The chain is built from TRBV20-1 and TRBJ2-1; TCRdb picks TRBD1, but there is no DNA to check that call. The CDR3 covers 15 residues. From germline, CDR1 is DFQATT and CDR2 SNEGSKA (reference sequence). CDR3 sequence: CSAGDRESSYYEQFF.

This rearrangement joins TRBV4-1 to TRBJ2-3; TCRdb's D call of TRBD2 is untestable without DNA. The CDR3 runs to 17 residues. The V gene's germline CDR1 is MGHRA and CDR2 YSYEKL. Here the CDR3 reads CASSTPSGGAVTDTQYF.